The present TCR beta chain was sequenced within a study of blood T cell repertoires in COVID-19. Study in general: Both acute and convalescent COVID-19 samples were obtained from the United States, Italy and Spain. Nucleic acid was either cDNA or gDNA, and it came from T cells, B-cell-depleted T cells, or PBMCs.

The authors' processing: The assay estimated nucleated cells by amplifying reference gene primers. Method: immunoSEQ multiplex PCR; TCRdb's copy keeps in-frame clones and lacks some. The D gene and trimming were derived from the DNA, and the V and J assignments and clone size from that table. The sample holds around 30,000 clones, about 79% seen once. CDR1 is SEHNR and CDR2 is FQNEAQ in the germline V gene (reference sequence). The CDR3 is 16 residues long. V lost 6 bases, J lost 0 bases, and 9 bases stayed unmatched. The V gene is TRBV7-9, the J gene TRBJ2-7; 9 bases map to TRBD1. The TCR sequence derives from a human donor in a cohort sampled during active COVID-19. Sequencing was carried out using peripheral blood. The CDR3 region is CASRSTGTGSSYEQYF. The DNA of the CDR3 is TGTGCCAGCAGATCCACCGGGACAGGGTCCTCCTACGAGCAGTACTTC.